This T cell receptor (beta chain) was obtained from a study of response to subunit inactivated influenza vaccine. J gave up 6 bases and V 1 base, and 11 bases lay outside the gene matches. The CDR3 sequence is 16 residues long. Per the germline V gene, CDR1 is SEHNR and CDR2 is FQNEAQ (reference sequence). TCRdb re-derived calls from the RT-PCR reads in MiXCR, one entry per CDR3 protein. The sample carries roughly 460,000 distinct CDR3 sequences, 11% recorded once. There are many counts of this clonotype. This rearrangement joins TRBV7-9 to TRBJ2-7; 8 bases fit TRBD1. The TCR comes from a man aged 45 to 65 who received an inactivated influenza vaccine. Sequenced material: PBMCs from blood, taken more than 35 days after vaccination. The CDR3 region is CASSLDSGQGPSEQYF. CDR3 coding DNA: TGTGCCAGCAGCTTAGACTCAGGACAGGGTCCCTCCGAGCAGTACTTC.